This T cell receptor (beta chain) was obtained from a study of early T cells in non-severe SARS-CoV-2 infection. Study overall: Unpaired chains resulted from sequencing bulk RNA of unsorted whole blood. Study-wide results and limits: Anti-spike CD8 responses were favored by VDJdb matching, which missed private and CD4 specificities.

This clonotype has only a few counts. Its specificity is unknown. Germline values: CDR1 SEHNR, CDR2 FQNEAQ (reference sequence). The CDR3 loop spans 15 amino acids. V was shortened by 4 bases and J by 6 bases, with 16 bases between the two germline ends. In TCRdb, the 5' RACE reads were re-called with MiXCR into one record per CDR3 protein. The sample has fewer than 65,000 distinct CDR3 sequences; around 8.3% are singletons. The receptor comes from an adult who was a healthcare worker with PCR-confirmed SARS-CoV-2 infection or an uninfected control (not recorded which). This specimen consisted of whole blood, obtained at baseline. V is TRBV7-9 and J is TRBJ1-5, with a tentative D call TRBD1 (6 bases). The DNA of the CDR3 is TGTGCCAGCAGCTCAACCAGCCGGACAGCTCAGCCCCAGCATTTT. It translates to CASSSTSRTAQPQHF.